The T cell receptor (beta chain) described here comes from a study of shared clonotypes between healthy human individuals. For the study at large: Per donor, CD8 memory used one plate, CD8 naive used two, CD4 memory used three and CD4 naive used three. Findings and caveats of the study: Clonotypes which were not shared had lower generation probabilities than clonotypes that all four donors shared. It was only blood that was sampled, and tissue repertoires likely differ.

The assay was carried out at the deep level. Generated by immunoSEQ multiplex PCR, the TCRdb table keeps only in-frame clones and is missing some. The sample has hundreds of thousands of clones; over 95% are singletons. Looked up from germline, CDR1 is LNHDA and CDR2 is SQIVND (reference sequence). V was shortened by 3 bases and J by 5 bases, with 14 bases between the two germline ends. The CDR3 spans 15 residues. Terminally differentiated effector memory CD45RA+ cells were excluded by CCR7 positive selection of CD45RO-negative cells. Of note for this clone: The antigen is not known.

The receptor was derived from a woman aged 25 to 39 in good health. The sample taken for sequencing was naive CD8+ T cells sorted from blood. The chain couples TRBV19 to TRBJ1-5, with D unclear. CDR3 DNA: TGTGCCAGTAGTATGGGAGTAATCTGGGATCAGCCCCAGCATTTT. This translates into CASSMGVIWDQPQHF.